A selection of T cell receptor beta chains follows, all from one sample in a study of patients and donors after allogeneic stem cell transplantation. A single record per CDR3 protein comes from TCRdb applying MiXCR to the RT-PCR reads. The sample yields tens of thousands of distinct CDR3 sequences, approximately 5.2% seen once. Sequenced: blood, either unsorted or a sorted T cell fraction (not recorded which). All receptors derive from a human donor who was either an allogeneic HSCT recipient or a stem cell or donor lymphocyte infusion donor (not recorded which). It is not recorded whose cells these are; they may come from a transplant donor. The CDR3 runs from the conserved cysteine through the conserved F or W. D genes are given only for firm matches. The size field is filled for only some rows; it gives once, few, many or a size class.

DNA: TGTGCCAGCTCACCATTGGCCAGGCAGCCCCAGCATTTT; CDR3: CASSPLARQPQHF; J: TRBJ1-5; D: NA; size: many; V: TRBV18
DNA: TGCAGTGCCCAGGGGGGGACCCTATTGAACACTGAAGCTTTCTTT; CDR3: CSAQGGTLLNTEAFF; J: TRBJ1-1; D: TRBD1; size: NA; V: TRBV20-1
DNA: TGTGCCAGCAGCCAGACGGACAGGGGTACCTACGAGCAGTACTTC; CDR3: CASSQTDRGTYEQYF; J: TRBJ2-7; D: TRBD1; size: few; V: TRBV3-1
DNA: TGTGCCAGCAGCTTGAGACAGGGTGGCGATACGCAGTATTTT; CDR3: CASSLRQGGDTQYF; J: TRBJ2-3; D: TRBD1; size: many; V: TRBV5-5
DNA: TGTGCCAGCAGAGGCCAGGGGGCCGGCTACACCTTC; CDR3: CASRGQGAGYTF; J: TRBJ1-2; D: TRBD1; size: medium-sized; V: TRBV12-3/TRBV12-4
DNA: TGTGCCAGCAGCTTTGGGGAGGGAGGAGCCCAGTACTTC; CDR3: CASSFGEGGAQYF; J: TRBJ2-5; D: TRBD2; size: NA; V: TRBV5-4
DNA: TGCGCCAGCAGCCGGACAGCGTTGTTGAACACCGGGGAGCTGTTTTTT; CDR3: CASSRTALLNTGELFF; J: TRBJ2-2; D: NA; size: many; V: TRBV4-1
DNA: TGTGCCAGCAGCGTATTTTCAGAAACTGGAAACACCATATATTTT; CDR3: CASSVFSETGNTIYF; J: TRBJ1-3; D: NA; size: many; V: TRBV9
DNA: TGTGCCATCAGGGGAGCATCTGGGGATGGCTACACCTTC; CDR3: CAIRGASGDGYTF; J: TRBJ1-2; D: NA; size: many; V: TRBV10-3
DNA: TGTGCCAGCAGCCTCGCAGGGAAGACCCAGTACTTC; CDR3: CASSLAGKTQYF; J: TRBJ2-5; D: NA; size: many; V: TRBV12-3/TRBV12-4
DNA: TGTGCCAGCAGCCCCGCCGGGGGGTTCTACGAGCAGTACTTC; CDR3: CASSPAGGFYEQYF; J: TRBJ2-7; D: TRBD2; size: NA; V: TRBV11-3
DNA: TGCAGTGCTCCCCCGGGAGGGGAGAGGGAAACGCAGTATTTT; CDR3: CSAPPGGERETQYF; J: TRBJ2-3; D: TRBD2; size: many; V: TRBV20-1
DNA: TGTGCCAGTAGGGCCGGGGACTATGGCTACACCTTC; CDR3: CASRAGDYGYTF; J: TRBJ1-2; D: NA; size: many; V: TRBV19
DNA: TGTGCCAGCAGCCAAGCGGGGGCGAACACCGGGGAGCTGTTTTTT; CDR3: CASSQAGANTGELFF; J: TRBJ2-2; D: TRBD2; size: many; V: TRBV6-1
DNA: TGTGCCAGCAGTTTGGGACAAGTCTACGAGCAGTACTTC; CDR3: CASSLGQVYEQYF; J: TRBJ2-7; D: NA; size: many; V: TRBV12-3/TRBV12-4
DNA: TGTGCCTACGACGTTAGCTCTGGAAACACCATATATTTT; CDR3: CAYDVSSGNTIYF; J: TRBJ1-3; D: NA; size: many; V: TRBV30
DNA: TGCGCCAGCAGCTTGACGGCTAGTGGAGAGACCCAGTACTTC; CDR3: CASSLTASGETQYF; J: TRBJ2-5; D: NA; size: many; V: TRBV5-1
DNA: TGTGCCAGCAGCTTTCAGGGGTGGAGCACAGATACGCAGTATTTT; CDR3: CASSFQGWSTDTQYF; J: TRBJ2-3; D: NA; size: many; V: TRBV7-8
DNA: TGTGCCAGCAGCGCCCGTCGTAGGCAGGGAGAAAACATTCAGTACTTC; CDR3: CASSARRRQGENIQYF; J: TRBJ2-4; D: NA; size: many; V: TRBV6-2/TRBV6-3
DNA: TGTGCCAGCAGCAGGGCGTGGAACTATGGCTACACCTTC; CDR3: CASSRAWNYGYTF; J: TRBJ1-2; D: NA; size: NA; V: TRBV27
DNA: TGCAGTGCTAGAGAATGGGAGACCCAGTACTTC; CDR3: CSAREWETQYF; J: TRBJ2-5; D: NA; size: many; V: TRBV20-1
DNA: TGCGCCAGCAGCTTGGCTGGCTCGTCCCCTTACAATGAGCAGTTCTTC; CDR3: CASSLAGSSPYNEQFF; J: TRBJ2-1; D: NA; size: many; V: TRBV5-1
DNA: TGTGCCAGCAGCTTTGGAGTACAAGAGACCCAGTACTTC; CDR3: CASSFGVQETQYF; J: TRBJ2-5; D: NA; size: many; V: TRBV5-5
DNA: TGTGCTAGTGGACGAGACCGTGCGGGACCATACAATGAGCAGTTCTTC; CDR3: CASGRDRAGPYNEQFF; J: TRBJ2-1; D: NA; size: many; V: TRBV12-5
DNA: TGCAGTGCTATTAAGACCTACAATGAGCAGTTCTTC; CDR3: CSAIKTYNEQFF; J: TRBJ2-1; D: NA; size: many; V: TRBV20-1
DNA: TGTGCCACCAGCAGACAGAATCAGCCCCAGCATTTT; CDR3: CATSRQNQPQHF; J: TRBJ1-5; D: NA; size: NA; V: TRBV15
DNA: TGTGCCAGCAGCCAAGGGTTTGGGATCTCCTACGAGCAGTACTTC; CDR3: CASSQGFGISYEQYF; J: TRBJ2-7; D: NA; size: NA; V: TRBV3-1
DNA: TGTGCCAGCAGTTTTACCGGAAGGGGTGATACGCAGTATTTT; CDR3: CASSFTGRGDTQYF; J: TRBJ2-3; D: NA; size: many; V: TRBV12-3/TRBV12-4
DNA: TGTGCCAGTAGCGACCCCACGGGCGGGGCTGACACTGAAGCTTTCTTT; CDR3: CASSDPTGGADTEAFF; J: TRBJ1-1; D: NA; size: many; V: TRBV19
DNA: TGTGCCAGCAGTCCCCGGGACACATCCTACGAGCAGTACTTC; CDR3: CASSPRDTSYEQYF; J: TRBJ2-7; D: NA; size: NA; V: TRBV13
DNA: TGTGCCAGCAGCCAAGATCTAAGGCGGGGGAACACTGAAGCTTTCTTT; CDR3: CASSQDLRRGNTEAFF; J: TRBJ1-1; D: NA; size: many; V: TRBV4-2
DNA: TGTGCCAGCAGCTTGCCCCCGAATGAGGCAGATACGCAGTATTTT; CDR3: CASSLPPNEADTQYF; J: TRBJ2-3; D: NA; size: many; V: TRBV5-4
DNA: TGCGCCAGCAGCGCCGGGGGACAGATACACGAGCAGTACTTC; CDR3: CASSAGGQIHEQYF; J: TRBJ2-7; D: NA; size: many; V: TRBV5-1
DNA: TGCGCCAGCAGCCAAGTATGGGTCCGGGACTACGAGCAGTACTTC; CDR3: CASSQVWVRDYEQYF; J: TRBJ2-7; D: NA; size: many; V: TRBV4-1
DNA: TGTGCCAGCAGCTTAGAGATGGACAGGGGGAAGAGAGATACGCAGTATTTT; CDR3: CASSLEMDRGKRDTQYF; J: TRBJ2-3; D: TRBD1; size: few; V: TRBV11-2
DNA: TGTGCCAGCAGTCCTTTGGCGACAGGGGTCCAGTACCAAGAGACCCAGTACTTC; CDR3: CASSPLATGVQYQETQYF; J: TRBJ2-5; D: TRBD1; size: NA; V: TRBV28
DNA: TGTGCCAGCACTTCCGGACAGGCGTCTATCTACGAGCAGTACTTC; CDR3: CASTSGQASIYEQYF; J: TRBJ2-7; D: TRBD1; size: many; V: TRBV28
DNA: TGCAGTGCTAGTAGCTTTGGCAGACAGGGGGAAGATACGCAGTATTTT; CDR3: CSASSFGRQGEDTQYF; J: TRBJ2-3; D: TRBD1; size: NA; V: TRBV20-1
DNA: TGTGCCATCAGTGAACGACAGGGATTAGGGGATCAGCCCCAGCATTTT; CDR3: CAISERQGLGDQPQHF; J: TRBJ1-5; D: TRBD1; size: many; V: TRBV10-3
DNA: TGTGCCAGCAGCGACGCACACCTTGGGCAGTTCTTC; CDR3: CASSDAHLGQFF; J: TRBJ2-1; D: NA; size: many; V: TRBV7-9
DNA: TGTGCCAGCAGCTCCAATTCATTTGTTTTTGGCAATGAGCAGTTCTTC; CDR3: CASSSNSFVFGNEQFF; J: TRBJ2-1; D: NA; size: few; V: TRBV7-6
DNA: TGTGCCAGCAGCTTAACCCCCCAGACAGGGCCGAATGGCTACACCTTC; CDR3: CASSLTPQTGPNGYTF; J: TRBJ1-2; D: TRBD1; size: medium-sized; V: TRBV7-3
DNA: TGTGCCAGCAAGGGAGGGGTTTATGAGCAGTTCTTC; CDR3: CASKGGVYEQFF; J: TRBJ2-1; D: TRBD2; size: many; V: TRBV12-3/TRBV12-4
DNA: TGTGCCAGCAGTTTATCGGGACTCCAAGTCAATGAGCAGTTCTTC; CDR3: CASSLSGLQVNEQFF; J: TRBJ2-1; D: NA; size: NA; V: TRBV27
DNA: TGCGCCAGCAGCTTCATAGACCCGAGGGACTATGGCTACACCTTC; CDR3: CASSFIDPRDYGYTF; J: TRBJ1-2; D: NA; size: many; V: TRBV5-1
DNA: TGCAGTGCTACGTCCCCCGGGGGCTTTTCAAATGAGCAGTTCTTC; CDR3: CSATSPGGFSNEQFF; J: TRBJ2-1; D: NA; size: many; V: TRBV20-1
DNA: TGTGCCAGCAGCGCCACGGACGACACAGATACGCAGTATTTT; CDR3: CASSATDDTDTQYF; J: TRBJ2-3; D: NA; size: many; V: TRBV9
DNA: TGTGCCAGCTCACCACCGAGCTCGGGGGCTGAGCAGTTCTTC; CDR3: CASSPPSSGAEQFF; J: TRBJ2-1; D: NA; size: medium-sized; V: TRBV18
DNA: TGTGCCAGCAGCTCATTAGCGGGAGATGAGACCCAGTACTTC; CDR3: CASSSLAGDETQYF; J: TRBJ2-5; D: TRBD2; size: many; V: TRBV7-6
DNA: TGCAGTGCTAGAGTAGCAATCGAAGCTTTCTTT; CDR3: CSARVAIEAFF; J: TRBJ1-1; D: NA; size: many; V: TRBV20-1
DNA: TGTGCCTGGGCTAGCGGGAGGGCCAATCTCGCAGATACGCAGTATTTT; CDR3: CAWASGRANLADTQYF; J: TRBJ2-3; D: TRBD2; size: many; V: TRBV30
DNA: TGTGCCAGCAGACCCCCGGGACGGGGCGAGCAGTACTTC; CDR3: CASRPPGRGEQYF; J: TRBJ2-7; D: NA; size: many; V: TRBV28
DNA: TGCGCCAGCAGCCAAGATCAGCGGGGAGCGGGAACCCGAAGCTCCTACGAGCAGTACTTC; CDR3: CASSQDQRGAGTRSSYEQYF; J: TRBJ2-7; D: TRBD2; size: NA; V: TRBV4-1
DNA: TGCGCCAGCAGCTTGGAATCCACGGGGAACACTGAAGCTTTCTTT; CDR3: CASSLESTGNTEAFF; J: TRBJ1-1; D: NA; size: many; V: TRBV5-1
DNA: TGCAGTGCTAGCCACGGCGAAGAGACCCAGTACTTC; CDR3: CSASHGEETQYF; J: TRBJ2-5; D: NA; size: many; V: TRBV20-1
DNA: TGCGCCAGCAGTGTACTGGAGGGGGGGACTGAAGCTTTCTTT; CDR3: CASSVLEGGTEAFF; J: TRBJ1-1; D: NA; size: many; V: TRBV10-2
DNA: TGTGCCAGCTCACCATCACAGCCTGAAGCTTTCTTT; CDR3: CASSPSQPEAFF; J: TRBJ1-1; D: NA; size: many; V: TRBV18